These T cell receptor beta chains were read from a single sample in a study of blood T cell repertoires in COVID-19. Clones were sequenced by immunoSEQ multiplex PCR, and TCRdb holds only the in-frame ones, with some missing. The sample includes over 25,000 clones, 84% of them seen just once. The specimen was peripheral blood. The receptors originated from a woman over 75 with acute or convalescent COVID-19. Both conserved end residues are part of each CDR3.

j_call | v_call | cdr3_aa
TRBJ2-7 | TRBV11-2 | CASSSGHRGWNEQYF
TRBJ1-5 | TRBV6-5 | CASSYTGGPQHF
TRBJ1-2 | TRBV2 | CATWGGDGYTF
TRBJ2-7 | TRBV12-3/TRBV12-4 | CASSGDSSYEQYF
TRBJ2-7 | TRBV9 | CASSVGSGTYEQYF
TRBJ1-2 | TRBV28 | CASSPTTGGNPNLVYGYTF
TRBJ1-5 | TRBV27 | CASSLDRAQPQHF
TRBJ1-1 | TRBV28 | CASRGTGGNTEAFF
TRBJ1-2 | TRBV9 | CASSVADRGWEGYTF
TRBJ1-6 | TRBV9 | CASSAAGTGVGSPLHF
TRBJ1-1 | TRBV7-8 | CASSLRQETEAFF
TRBJ2-3 | TRBV2 | CARQGDRGRTNTQYF
TRBJ1-1 | TRBV7-9 | CASSLGWTGDTEAFF
TRBJ2-2 | TRBV5-1 | CASSLLGQGNGELFF
TRBJ1-3 | TRBV9 | CASSVDQGTYSGNTIYF
TRBJ1-5 | TRBV7-6 | CASSPRTGENQPQHF
TRBJ1-2 | TRBV18 | CASSLQDSYGYTF
TRBJ2-5 | TRBV5-6 | CASSLGDPRGETQYF
TRBJ2-7 | TRBV12-3/TRBV12-4 | CASTRTVAYEQYF
TRBJ2-2 | TRBV10-3 | CAISGDRADTGELFF
TRBJ1-2 | TRBV2 | CASSDSDYGYTF
TRBJ1-4 | TRBV5-4 | CASRSGQATNEKLFF
TRBJ2-7 | TRBV5-6 | CASSLAGQGTYEQYF
TRBJ2-1 | TRBV30 | CAWSRAGTYNEQFF
TRBJ1-3 | TRBV5-1 | CASSLDSGAGNTIYF
TRBJ2-7 | TRBV19 | CAPRDECEQYF
TRBJ1-1 | TRBV7-9 | CASSWRQAGAEAFF
TRBJ2-5 | TRBV27 | CASSLGGLETQYF
TRBJ1-2 | TRBV30 | CAWRATGVGYTF
TRBJ2-2 | TRBV4-1 | CASSQNSGSRSGELFF
TRBJ1-2 | TRBV29-1 | CSVPAEPGARYFYGYTF
TRBJ1-5 | TRBV7-8 | CASSRDRGPNQPQHF
TRBJ2-1 | TRBV7-2 | CASSLVGTGLLDEQFF
TRBJ2-5 | TRBV28 | CASSLGDRDQETQYF
TRBJ1-2 | TRBV15 | CATSRDWREGEGYTF
TRBJ1-1 | TRBV12-5 | CASALGGLGNTEAFF
TRBJ2-7 | TRBV9 | CASSVGSPDLYEQYF
TRBJ1-2 | TRBV6-5 | CASSRREANYGYTF
TRBJ1-2 | TRBV30 | CAWRGRGYGYTF
TRBJ2-5 | TRBV27 | CASSLGAGGLETQYF
TRBJ2-2 | TRBV18 | CASSYLGGDTGELFF
TRBJ2-1 | TRBV20-1 | CSASSSDRGRVEQFF